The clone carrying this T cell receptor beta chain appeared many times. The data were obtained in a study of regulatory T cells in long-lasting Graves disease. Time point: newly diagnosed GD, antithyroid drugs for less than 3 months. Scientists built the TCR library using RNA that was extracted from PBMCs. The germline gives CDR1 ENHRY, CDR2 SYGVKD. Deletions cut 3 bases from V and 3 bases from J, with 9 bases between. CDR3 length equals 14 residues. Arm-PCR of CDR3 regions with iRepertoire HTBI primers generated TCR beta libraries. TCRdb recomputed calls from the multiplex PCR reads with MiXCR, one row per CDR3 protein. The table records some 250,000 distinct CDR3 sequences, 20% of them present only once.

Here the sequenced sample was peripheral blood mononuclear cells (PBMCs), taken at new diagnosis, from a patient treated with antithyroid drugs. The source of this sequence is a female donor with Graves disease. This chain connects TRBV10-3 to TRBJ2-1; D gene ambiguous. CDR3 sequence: CAISDAAVYNEQFF. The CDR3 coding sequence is TGTGCCATCAGTGATGCGGCAGTCTACAATGAGCAGTTCTTC.